This T cell receptor beta chain was recorded in a study of early T cells in non-severe SARS-CoV-2 infection. TCRdb re-called the 5' RACE reads through MiXCR, storing one row per CDR3 protein. Counted here are some 48,000 distinct CDR3 sequences, around 10% occurring once; the ten biggest clones make up about 8%. This clonotype occurred many times. This CDR3 region has 12 residues. The V gene's germline CDR1 is LNHDA and CDR2 SQIVND (reference sequence). The V end was cut by 5 bases, the J end by 8 bases, with 10 bases between. The receptor was isolated from an adult who was a healthcare worker with PCR-confirmed SARS-CoV-2 infection or an uninfected control (not recorded which). Material: whole blood. The chain employs TRBV19 and TRBJ2-4, with D maybe TRBD1 (7 bases). The CDR3 sequence is CASSSRGDIQYF. DNA of the CDR3: TGTGCCAGTAGTTCCAGGGGGGACATTCAGTACTTC.